This T cell receptor beta chain was captured by sequencing in a study of human thymus T cells. General study results and limits: Related research examined unrelated individuals and reported that their thymic repertoires overlapped highly. Thymic and blood repertoires appeared to show biased V and J gene usage.

Regarding this clone: The antigen remains unidentified.

Corrective cardiac operations yielded the resected thymus tissue. The repertoire was sequenced with immunoSEQ multiplex PCR; TCRdb's copy has only in-frame clones and lacks some. The data show about 78,000 clones, around 96% seen once. Material: thymus tissue. This TCR was recovered from a boy in the first two years of life with a congenital heart defect but otherwise immunologically healthy.

CDR3 loop: CAWRGGTGWVTDTQYF. For the CDR3, the DNA is TGTGCCTGGAGAGGGGGCACGGGTTGGGTCACAGATACGCAGTATTTT. This chain uses TRBV30 with TRBJ2-3; 7 bases are shared with TRBD1. Trimming removed 3 bases from V and 2 bases from J; junction bases left unmatched: 11. The CDR3 is 16 amino acids. Germline V gene sequence: CDR1 GTSNPN, CDR2 SVGIG (reference sequence). The whole variable domain, filled in from reference TRBV30 and TRBJ2-3, reads SQTIHQWPATLVQPVGSPLSLECTVEGTSNPNLYWYRQAAGRGLQLLFYSVGIGQISSEVPQNLSASRPQDRQFILSSKKLLLSDSGFYLCAWRGGTGWVTDTQYFGPGTRLTVL.